These 20 T cell receptor beta chains were sequenced from one sample in a study of blood T cells in healthy people across ages. The second PCR ran roughly 6 to 11 cycles with a sample-barcoded 5' primer and J-beta primers. TCRdb reprocessed the 5' RACE reads with MiXCR, giving one entry per CDR3 protein. This table holds about 2 million distinct CDR3 sequences, roughly 52% found once. The sequenced sample was blood. The source of these receptors is a woman aged 35 to 49 in good health.

The V and J genes are TRBV28 and TRBJ1-6, with no clear D. V was trimmed by 8 bases and J by 10 bases, leaving 18 bases between them. Looked up from germline, CDR1 is MDHEN and CDR2 is SYDVKM. This CDR3 is 14 amino acids long. The CDR3: CASSPESVYSPLHF. In DNA, the CDR3 is TGTGCCAGCTCACCAGAGAGTGTTTACTCACCCCTCCACTTT.

The chain recombines TRBV29-1 with TRBJ1-2; no clear D. This CDR3 comprises 13 residues. Trimming left V 6 bases short and J 1 base short, with 12 bases between. In germline, CDR1 is SQVTM, CDR2 ANQGSEA. The CDR3 DNA reads as TGCAGCGTAAGGCCGACACTTAACTATGGCTACACCTTC. Encoded protein: CSVRPTLNYGYTF.

Turning to this clonotype: One end of the junction varies from germline; a read error may be responsible. The chain employs TRBV6-2 or TRBV6-3 and TRBJ2-1; 12 bases align to TRBD2. The end of the DNA fits TRBJ2-7 better, so the J call may be wrong. Germline loops: CDR1 MNHEY, CDR2 SVGEGT. There are 16 residues in the CDR3. This chain's CDR3 is CTSSWPGLAGYNEQYF. CDR3 sequence (DNA): TGTACCAGCAGTTGGCCCGGACTAGCGGGATACAATGAGCAGTACTTC.

This clonotype was found many times. V gene TRBV2 combines with J gene TRBJ2-6; D unresolved. Germline lookup yields CDR1 SNHLY and CDR2 FYNNEI. CDR3 length: 14 amino acids. Trimming stripped 3 bases from V and 1 base from J, with 4 bases between. CDR3 sequence (DNA): TGTGCCAGCAGTGATGTGTCTGGGGCCAACGTCCTGACTTTC. Amino acid sequence: CASSDVSGANVLTF.

This chain connects TRBV6-5 to TRBJ1-2; D might be TRBD1 (6 bases). The germline CDR1 and CDR2 sequences are MNHEY and SVGAGI. The CDR3 length is 14 residues. Between the trimmed V and J ends, which lost 7 bases and 4 bases, there was a span of 16 bases. The CDR3 coding sequence is TGTGCCAGCAAACTTCAGGGGTACGGCTATGGCTACACCTTC. It encodes CASKLQGYGYGYTF.

This chain uses TRBV4-2 with TRBJ1-4; no clear D. The germline gives CDR1 LGHNA, CDR2 YNFKEQ. This CDR3 region has 13 residues. CDR3 nucleotide sequence: TGTGTCACCCAAGACCGAGGAAGTGAAAAACTGTTTTTT. This gives the protein CVTQDRGSEKLFF.

The rearrangement uses TRBV6-6 and TRBJ2-2, with TRBD2 matching 9 bases. The CDR3 spans 14 residues. Germline V CDR1 and CDR2: MNHNY, SVGAGI (reference sequence). V was pared by 6 bases and J by 4 bases, with 3 bases of the junction left unmatched. The CDR3 nucleotides read TGTGCCAGCAGACTACTAGCGGGCACCGGGGAGCTGTTTTTT. Translated: CASRLLAGTGELFF.

This clonotype has just a few counts. The CDR3 protein is CASSHGANVLYGYTF. As DNA, the CDR3 is TGCGCCAGCAGCCATGGGGCAAATGTTCTCTATGGCTACACCTTC. The rearrangement joins TRBV4-3 to TRBJ1-2, with D possibly matching TRBD1 (5 bases). Trimming took off 3 bases at V and 4 bases at J, with 15 bases between the two ends. Germline V CDR1 and CDR2: LGHNA, YSLEER. The CDR3 covers 15 residues.

V gene TRBV28 combines with J gene TRBJ2-7, with 8 bases matching TRBD1. With V trimmed by 2 bases and J by 3 bases, 9 bases remained unmatched. The CDR3 length is 16 residues. The V gene's germline CDR1 is MDHEN and CDR2 SYDVKM. The CDR3 reads CASSLPQDREDYEQYF. The CDR3, as DNA: TGTGCCAGCAGTTTACCACAGGACAGGGAGGACTACGAGCAGTACTTC.

The chain joins TRBV6-2 or TRBV6-3 to TRBJ1-5, with TRBD1 as a possible D gene (6 bases). The CDR3 loop spans 16 amino acids. From germline, CDR1 is MNHEY and CDR2 SVGEGT. The germline V and J ends were trimmed by 3 bases and 3 bases, with 15 bases remaining between them. The CDR3 protein is CASSYFLGGSNQPQHF. The DNA of the CDR3 is TGTGCCAGCAGTTATTTCCTAGGGGGGTCCAATCAGCCCCAGCATTTT.

The chain is built from TRBV15 and TRBJ1-6, with 10 bases aligning to TRBD1. The length of the CDR3 is 16 residues. V lost 1 base and J lost 8; bases outside the gene matches: 5. Germline lookup yields CDR1 LNHNV and CDR2 YYDKDF (reference sequence). The CDR3 DNA sequence: TGTGCCACCAGCAGAGCTGTGGGGACAGGGGATTCACCCCTCCACTTT. Translating it yields CATSRAVGTGDSPLHF.

The chain carries TRBV10-1 and TRBJ2-1; 7 nucleotides line up with TRBD1. CDR1 is WNHNN and CDR2 is SYGVQD in the germline V gene (reference sequence). CDR3 length: 13 residues. Trimming removed 3 bases from V and 9 bases from J; junction bases left unmatched: 5. The CDR3 loop reads CASSDRQGSEQFF. The CDR3 DNA reads as TGCGCCAGCAGTGACCGACAGGGTAGTGAGCAGTTCTTC.

This clonotype was counted only a few times. The chain carries TRBV4-2 and TRBJ2-3, with D possibly matching TRBD1 (6 bases). V was trimmed by 0 bases and J by 4 bases, leaving 23 bases between them. In germline, CDR1 is LGHNA, CDR2 YNFKEQ. This CDR3 has 19 residues. CDR3 protein: CASSQDLSGRGKEADTQYF. In nucleotides, the CDR3 is TGTGCCAGCAGCCAAGATCTAAGTGGCAGGGGTAAGGAGGCAGATACGCAGTATTTT.

The V call is TRBV15, the J call TRBJ2-3; the match to TRBD2 covers 9 bases. Germline-derived CDR1 and CDR2 are LNHNV and YYDKDF (reference sequence). The V segment lost 0 bases and the J segment 4 bases; nucleotides outside the gene matches: 14. The CDR3 is 19 residues long. The CDR3 coding sequence is TGTGCCACCAGCAGAGATGTGTCGCGGGGGGGCCCGGGCGCAGATACGCAGTATTTT. Translating it yields CATSRDVSRGGPGADTQYF.

V usage is TRBV24-1 and J usage is TRBJ2-7, with TRBD1 identical over 7 bases. CDR3 length equals 16 residues. Germline-derived CDR1 and CDR2 are KGHDR and SFDVKD. The V segment lost 4 bases and the J segment 2 bases; nucleotides outside the gene matches: 10. CDR3 sequence reads: CATSDPRTGGPYEQYF. CDR3 DNA sequence: TGTGCCACCAGTGACCCCCGGACAGGCGGACCCTACGAGCAGTACTTC.

The genes are TRBV6-1 and TRBJ2-5; 7 bases are shared with TRBD1. The CDR3 is made up of 12 amino acids. The V segment lost 4 bases and the J segment 11 bases; nucleotides outside the gene matches: 7. CDR1 and CDR2 from the germline V gene are MNHNS and SASEGT. For the CDR3, the DNA is TGTGCCAGCAGTGGGAATACAGGGGAGCAGTACTTC. It is translated as CASSGNTGEQYF.

The chain employs TRBV5-1 and TRBJ2-7, with 7 nucleotides matching TRBD1. Germline CDR1 reads SGHRS; CDR2 reads YFSETQ. The V and J ends lost 3 bases and 0 bases, in that order; junction bases with no gene match: 6. CDR3 length: 15 residues. CDR3 sequence reads: CASSWDSLDSYEQYF. DNA of the CDR3: TGCGCCAGCAGCTGGGACAGCTTGGACTCCTACGAGCAGTACTTC.

This chain joins TRBV5-1 and TRBJ2-1, with D possibly TRBD1 on 6 matching bases. The length of the CDR3 is 16 residues. Germline values: CDR1 SGHRS, CDR2 YFSETQ. Trimming shortened V by 5 bases and J by 2 bases, and 17 bases separated the two germline ends. The CDR3 here is CASRADRVGTYNEQFF. The CDR3 DNA reads as TGCGCCAGCAGAGCGGACAGAGTTGGAACCTACAATGAGCAGTTCTTC.

The V call is TRBV20-1, the J call TRBJ2-1, with 13 bases matching TRBD2. The CDR3 totals 14 residues. The germline V gene has CDR1 DFQATT and CDR2 SNEGSKA (reference sequence). V gave up 5 bases and J gave up 5 bases; unmatched junction bases: 3. The CDR3 protein is CSAGLAGVNNEQFF. The CDR3 region has the DNA TGCAGTGCTGGACTAGCGGGAGTGAACAATGAGCAGTTCTTC.

The chain links TRBV24-1 to TRBJ2-5; 7 nucleotides agree with TRBD1. The CDR3 consists of 15 residues. V trimming: 3 bases; J trimming: 5 bases; junction bases outside the gene matches: 8. CDR1 is KGHDR, CDR2 SFDVKD, per germline. The CDR3 loop reads CATSDDTGVGETQYF. CDR3 DNA: TGTGCCACCAGTGATGATACAGGGGTCGGTGAGACCCAGTACTTC.